This entry describes one T cell receptor beta chain. The antigen is undetermined. The data are from a study of Ad26.COV2.S vaccination and SARS-CoV-2 variants. Turning to the study itself: The vaccine Ad26.COV2.S was put into the muscle once, or twice with 56 days between.

Study findings and constraints: The study found higher spike-specific TCR breadth in vaccine than placebo recipients. Reportedly, after vaccination the spike-specific CD8+ and CD4+ T cell responses displayed substantial breadth.

Clones were sequenced by immunoSEQ multiplex PCR, and TCRdb holds only the in-frame ones, with some missing. The data hold approximately 240,000 clones, with over 75% observed a single time. The treatment was: over 15 received Ad26.COV2.S at low or high dose, single or two shots; roughly five received placebo; per-sample allocation not given. Day 63 after the first vaccine or placebo injection was the time point for sampling. CDR1 and CDR2 (germline): MNHEY, SVGAGI. The CDR3 totals 13 residues. Trimming left V 5 bases short and J 1 base short, with 8 bases between. The receptor's source is a person between 18 and 65 years old who received the Ad26.COV2.S COVID-19 vaccine or a placebo. This material consisted of peripheral blood, taken in a trial of Ad26.COV2.S vaccine versus placebo. The gene calls are TRBV6-5 and TRBJ1-1; no reliable D call. The CDR3 reads CASSSTQNTEAFF. CDR3 coding DNA: TGTGCCAGCAGTAGTACACAGAACACTGAAGCTTTCTTT.